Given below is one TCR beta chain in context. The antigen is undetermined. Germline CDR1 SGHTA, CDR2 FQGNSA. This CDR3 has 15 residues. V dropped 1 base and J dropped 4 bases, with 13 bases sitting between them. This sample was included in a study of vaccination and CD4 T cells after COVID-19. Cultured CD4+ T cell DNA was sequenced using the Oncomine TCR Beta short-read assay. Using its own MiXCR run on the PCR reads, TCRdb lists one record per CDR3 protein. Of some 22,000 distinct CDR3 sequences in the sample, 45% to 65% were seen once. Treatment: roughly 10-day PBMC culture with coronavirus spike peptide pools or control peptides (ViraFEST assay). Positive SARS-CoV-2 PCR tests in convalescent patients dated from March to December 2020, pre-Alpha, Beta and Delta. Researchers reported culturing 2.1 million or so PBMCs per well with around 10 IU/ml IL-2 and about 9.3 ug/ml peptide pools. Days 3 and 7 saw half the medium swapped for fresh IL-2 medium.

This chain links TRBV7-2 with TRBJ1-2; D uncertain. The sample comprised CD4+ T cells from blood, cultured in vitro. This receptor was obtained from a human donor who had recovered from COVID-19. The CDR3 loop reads CASSLDRVAFYGYTF. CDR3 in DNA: TGTGCCAGCAGCTTAGACCGGGTGGCCTTCTATGGCTACACCTTC.